Below are 20 T cell receptor beta chains sequenced from a single sample in a study of chemoradiotherapy in HPV16-positive cancers. Assay: immunoSEQ multiplex PCR; the TCRdb copy retains only in-frame clones and omits some. This table holds around 2,000 clones, approximately 88% found once. Sequences were derived from tumor tissue, sampled from a patient who underwent chemoradiotherapy. These receptors originate from a human donor with HPV-associated anogenital cancer.

The sample holds one count of this clone. The rearrangement links TRBV11-2 to TRBJ2-7; D unclear. V shed 0 bases and J shed 5 bases, with 14 bases lying between them. This CDR3 has 15 amino acids. The germline CDR1 and CDR2 sequences are SGHAT and FQNNGV. Written as DNA, the CDR3 is TGTGCCAGCAGCTTAGATCAAGGGTGGTGGAACGAGCAGTACGTC. Its protein is CASSLDQGWWNEQYV.

The chain joins TRBV7-3 to TRBJ2-2, with 10 bases fitting TRBD1. CDR3 size: 16 residues. With 5 bases clipped from V and 6 bases from J, the junction kept 9 bases outside the gene matches. The germline CDR1 and CDR2 sequences are SGHTA and FQGTGA. For the CDR3, the DNA is TGTGCCAGCAGCCGTACCGGGACAGGGGTGCCCGGGGAGCTGTTTTTT. Encoded protein: CASSRTGTGVPGELFF.

This sequence joins TRBV5-1 and TRBJ2-1; a possible D gene is TRBD2 (6 bases). Germline assignment: CDR1 SGHRS and CDR2 YFSETQ. V lost 5 bases and J lost 4, with 10 bases in between. The CDR3 runs to 13 residues. The CDR3 DNA is TGCGCCAGCAGTTCGGGAGTTTACAATGAGCAGTTCTTC. It codes for CASSSGVYNEQFF.

This clone was counted once. The chain uses TRBV7-2 and TRBJ2-3; 9 bases match TRBD1. Germline lookup yields CDR1 SGHTA and CDR2 FQGNSA. This CDR3 has 13 residues. Unmatched junction bases numbered 4, after V lost 5 bases and J lost 7 bases. CDR3 sequence (DNA): TGTGCCAGCAGCGCCACAGGGGGCAATACGCAGTATTTT. It is translated as CASSATGGNTQYF.

The rearrangement links TRBV7-7 to TRBJ2-6; no reliable D call. Trimming pared 3 bases from V and 5 bases from J, leaving 17 bases between. From germline, CDR1 is SSHAT and CDR2 FNYEAQ (reference sequence). The CDR3 contains 17 residues. The CDR3, as DNA: TGTGCCAGCAGCTTGTTTCGGCCACAAAGTCGGGCCAACGTCCTGACTTTC. It is translated as CASSLFRPQSRANVLTF.

The chain carries TRBV11-2 and TRBJ2-7, with TRBD1 matching over 8 bases. Germline V gives CDR1 SGHAT, CDR2 FQNNGV. V gave up 4 bases and J gave up 5 bases; unmatched junction bases: 10. This CDR3 has 15 residues. CDR3 in amino acids: CASSWLGTGLDEQYF. Here the CDR3 DNA reads TGTGCCAGCAGCTGGTTAGGGACAGGTTTAGACGAGCAGTACTTC.

The chain couples TRBV7-9 to TRBJ2-1, with D perhaps matching TRBD2 (7 bases). The germline V gene has CDR1 SEHNR and CDR2 FQNEAQ (reference sequence). Trimming cost V 3 bases and J 8 bases, with 17 bases left between them. The CDR3 totals 15 residues. In nucleotides, the CDR3 is TGTGCCAGCAGCTTGGGTGCGGGGGCCGGGGATGAGCAGTTCTTC. This gives the protein CASSLGAGAGDEQFF.

The chain links TRBV15 to TRBJ2-5, with D maybe TRBD1 (5 bases). CDR1 is LNHNV and CDR2 is YYDKDF in the germline V gene (reference sequence). Deletions cut 1 base from V and 8 bases from J, with 14 bases between. This CDR3 is built from 14 residues. For the CDR3, the DNA is TGTGCCACCAGCAGAGTTGGGGCCTCAGTAACCCAGTACTTC. This gives the protein CATSRVGASVTQYF.

This clone has only one observation. The rearrangement links TRBV19 to TRBJ2-5; D is ambiguous. This CDR3 region has 14 residues. Per the germline V gene, CDR1 is LNHDA and CDR2 is SQIVND (reference sequence). V was cut by 6 bases and J by 5 bases, with 16 bases left in between. The CDR3 DNA sequence: TGTGCCAGTAGGCCATCGACTCGCCGGGAGACCCAGTACTTC. This gives the protein CASRPSTRRETQYF.

The chain combines TRBV6-5 with TRBJ2-1; 13 positions match TRBD2. The CDR3 has 16 residues. Germline CDR1 and CDR2: MNHEY and SVGAGI. V trimming: 1 base; J trimming: 4 bases; junction bases outside the gene matches: 1. The DNA of the CDR3 is TGTGCCAGCAGTTACTGGGGACTAGCGGGATACAATGAGCAGTTCTTC. It translates to CASSYWGLAGYNEQFF.

The rearrangement uses TRBV5-1 and TRBJ2-3, with D possibly matching TRBD2 (5 bases). Germline lookup yields CDR1 SGHRS and CDR2 YFSETQ. Trimming shortened V by 5 bases and J by 0 bases, and 10 bases separated the two germline ends. This CDR3 region has 14 residues. CDR3 in amino acids: CASREVGSTDTQYF. The CDR3, as DNA: TGCGCCAGCAGGGAGGTGGGGAGCACAGATACGCAGTATTTT. Combining the CDR3 with reference TRBV5-1 and TRBJ2-3 gives the whole variable domain KAGVTQTPRYLIKTRGQQVTLSCSPISGHRSVSWYQQTPGQGLQFLFEYFSETQRNKGNFPGRFSGRQFSNSRSEMNVSTLELGDSALYLCASREVGSTDTQYFGPGTRLTVL.

This chain links TRBV12-2 with TRBJ1-5. TRBV12-2 is assigned pseudogene status. This CDR3 region has 12 residues. The CDR3: CASRLNNQPQHF. DNA of the CDR3: TGTGCAAGTCGCTTAAATAATCAGCCCCAGCATTTT.

This clone was recorded once. This chain uses TRBV7-9 with TRBJ2-7; D possibly corresponds to TRBD1 (5 bases). Trimming pared 1 base from V and 5 bases from J, leaving 9 bases between. This CDR3 contains 13 residues. Germline-derived CDR1 and CDR2 are SEHNR and FQNEAQ (reference sequence). CDR3 sequence (DNA): TGTGCCAGCAGCTTAGGCCAGGGAAACGAGCAGTACTTC. Its protein is CASSLGQGNEQYF.

This clone is a singleton in its sample. V and J are TRBV9 and TRBJ1-1, with 11 bases that match TRBD1. This CDR3 region has 15 residues. Germline CDR1 reads SGDLS; CDR2 reads YYNGEE. V lost 5 bases and J lost 7; bases outside the gene matches: 10. CDR3 protein: CASSPRTGGVGEAFF. CDR3 DNA: TGTGCCAGCAGTCCCAGGACAGGGGGCGTGGGTGAAGCTTTCTTT.

This clone appeared a few times. This sequence joins TRBV12-5 and TRBJ2-3, with 7 nucleotides matching TRBD2. The germline gives CDR1 LGHNT, CDR2 FRNRAP. The CDR3 is made up of 16 amino acids. Trimming removed 1 base from V and 0 bases from J; junction bases left unmatched: 4. The DNA of the CDR3 is TGTGCTAGTGGTTTGGAGCATAGCGGGAGCACAGATACGCAGTATTTT. Protein: CASGLEHSGSTDTQYF. The full variable domain, rest sourced from reference TRBV12-5 and TRBJ2-3, is DARVTQTPRHKVTEMGQEVTMRCQPILGHNTVFWYRQTMMQGLELLAYFRNRAPLDDSGMPKDRFSAEMPDATLATLKIQPSEPRDSAVYFCASGLEHSGSTDTQYFGPGTRLTVL.

This rearrangement joins TRBV7-9 to TRBJ2-5; no clear D. V was clipped by 5 bases and J by 5 bases, with 12 bases between them. Per the germline V gene, CDR1 is SEHNR and CDR2 is FQNEAQ (reference sequence). The CDR3 covers 13 residues. The CDR3 sequence: CASSLTARETQYF. Here the CDR3 DNA reads TGTGCCAGCAGCCTAACGGCTCGGGAGACCCAGTACTTC.

The genes are TRBV2 and TRBJ1-2; TRBD1 might be the D (5 bases). The V and J ends lost 8 bases and 4 bases respectively, with 11 bases between them. The CDR3 runs 12 residues. The germline CDR1 and CDR2 sequences are SNHLY and FYNNEI. CDR3 coding DNA: TGTGCCAGCGGGGCGGCGGTCTATGGCTACACCTTC. Its translation is CASGAAVYGYTF.

Only one count was recorded for this clone. The genes are TRBV7-9 and TRBJ2-3, with D tentatively TRBD2 (6 bases). The V end was cut by 5 bases, the J end by 1 base, with 16 bases between. CDR1 is SEHNR, CDR2 FQNEAQ, per germline (reference sequence). The CDR3 runs 16 residues. The CDR3 region is CASSPRGSGGTDTQYF. The CDR3 DNA reads as TGTGCCAGCAGCCCCCGGGGTAGCGGAGGCACAGATACGCAGTATTTT.

The chain joins TRBV19 to TRBJ2-1, with TRBD2 matching over 7 bases. The CDR3 length is 15 residues. Looked up from germline, CDR1 is LNHDA and CDR2 is SQIVND (reference sequence). The V and J ends lost 4 bases and 2 bases, in that order; junction bases with no gene match: 5. In DNA, the CDR3 is TGTGCCAGTAGTAACGGACTAGACGCCTACAATGAGCAGTTCTTC. This gives the protein CASSNGLDAYNEQFF.

Here the CDR3 reads CASSPGGMGDYEQYF. CDR3 bases: TGTGCCAGCAGCCCCGGTGGCATGGGGGACTACGAGCAGTACTTC. The chain is built from TRBV7-3 and TRBJ2-7, with D possibly being TRBD1 or TRBD2 (5 bases each). Germline CDR1 and CDR2: SGHTA and FQGTGA. Trimming took off 5 bases at V and 3 bases at J, with 17 bases between the two ends. The CDR3 length is 15 residues.